These 3 T cell receptor beta chains originate from one sample sequenced in a study of PD-L1 blockade in urothelial cancer (dated by TCRdb to the late 2010s). The protocol used for the library was the immunoSEQ multiplex PCR assay. This immuneACCESS table, as held by TCRdb, lists in-frame sequences with V and J called but not all clones. Of the missing ones, under half trace to an unresolved V gene in checked studies; the others have no known cause. The sample has 35,000 or so clones on record, about a third of them singletons. The ten largest account for about 8.9% of the sample. The label giving this sample's time point can be read as: pretreatment tumor sample. This specimen consisted of tumor tissue, obtained before atezolizumab (anti-PD-L1) treatment. The receptors stem from a man aged 55 to 69 with urothelial cancer.

A few counts support this clone. The chain couples TRBV6-8 to TRBJ1-4; D gene uncertain. This CDR3 contains 16 residues. CDR1 MNHGY and CDR2 SAAAGT come from the germline V gene. With 10 bases removed from V and 8 bases from J, the gap between germline ends came to 26 bases. The CDR3 sequence: CATNTGSSLFGEKLFF. CDR3 nucleotides: TGTGCCACCAACACGGGTTCGTCTCTGTTCGGAGAAAAACTGTTTTTT.

This sequence joins TRBV2 and TRBJ1-2, with a possible D match to TRBD1 (5 bases). The V end lost 4 bases, the J end lost 4 bases, and 19 bases lay between the germline ends. Germline CDR1 reads SNHLY; CDR2 reads FYNNEI. The CDR3 is 16 residues long. CDR3 residues: CASSVPWGSSFYGYTF. The DNA of the CDR3 is TGTGCCAGCAGTGTTCCGTGGGGCAGTAGTTTCTATGGCTACACCTTC. Combining the CDR3 with reference TRBV2 and TRBJ1-2 gives the whole variable domain EPEVTQTPSHQVTQMGQEVILRCVPISNHLYFYWYRQILGQKVEFLVSFYNNEISEKSEIFDDQFSVERPDGSNFTLKIRSTKLEDSAMYFCASSVPWGSSFYGYTFGSGTRLTVV.

The V gene is TRBV25-1, the J gene TRBJ2-1; 8 bases agree with TRBD2. Germline V gene data show CDR1 as MGHDK and CDR2 as SYGVNS. V lost 6 bases, J lost 4 bases, and 8 bases stayed unmatched. The CDR3 length is 15 residues. The CDR3 sequence: CASRTGTSPYNEQFF. The CDR3 DNA reads as TGTGCCAGCAGAACCGGGACTAGTCCGTACAATGAGCAGTTCTTC.